This paragraph covers one T cell receptor (beta chain) sequence. Its antigen is not identified. Other nucleotide sequences in the sample specify the same CDR3. Methods used by the authors: Junction-only sequences without quality scores came from ImmunoSEQ, so filtering differed. Generated by immunoSEQ multiplex PCR, the TCRdb table keeps only in-frame clones and is missing some. V, J and clone size derive from that table, while D and trimming were established from the DNA sequence. This sample has 650,000 to 800,000 clones, with 55% to 75% found just once. The data belong to a study of shared clonotypes between healthy human individuals. Points from the study as a whole: Shared across four donors were around 4.7% of the naive CD4 clonotypes. Sequencing depth was expected to affect clonotype sharing among donors.

The specimen was memory CD4+ T cells sorted from blood. Subset reported: CD45RA-negative fraction. The sequence was obtained from a woman in her twenties or thirties in good health.

Here the CDR3 DNA reads TGTGCCAGCTCACCACGGCAGGGGGTGAACACCGGGGAGCTGTTTTTT. Translation: CASSPRQGVNTGELFF. The J gene is TRBJ2-2, the V gene TRBV18; 7 bases line up with TRBD1. Germline CDR1 and CDR2: KGHSH and LQKENI. CDR3 length equals 16 residues. V dropped 1 base and J dropped 1; count of bases not matched to a gene: 3.